Listed here is a single TCR beta chain. CDR3 length: 18 residues. Looked up from germline, CDR1 is GTSNPN and CDR2 is SVGIG (reference sequence). V was shortened by 0 bases and J by 0 bases, with 15 bases between the two germline ends. Here immunoSEQ multiplex PCR was the method, and the copy in TCRdb shows in-frame clones only, minus some. The sample shows some 17,000 clones, less than 75% of them seen only once. The data are from a study of ipilimumab plus nivolumab after autologous stem cell transplantation. The V and J genes are TRBV30 and TRBJ2-6; D uncertain. This sequence was found in a male donor with diffuse large B-cell lymphoma. This specimen consisted of PBMCs, obtained in a trial of ipilimumab plus nivolumab as post-transplant consolidation. The CDR3 sequence: CAWSVRLGFSSGANVLTF. The CDR3 coding sequence is TGTGCCTGGAGTGTACGGCTTGGTTTCTCCTCTGGGGCCAACGTCCTGACTTTC.